This T cell receptor (beta chain) was identified in a study of technical replicates of blood from a handful of donors. Per the germline V gene, CDR1 is MNHNY and CDR2 is SVGAGI (reference sequence). The CDR3 totals 13 residues. V gave up 6 bases and J gave up 2 bases, with 10 bases separating them. Sequencing was performed with immunoSEQ multiplex PCR; in TCRdb, only in-frame clones are kept and a portion is missing. The repertoire has some 60,000 clones, 91% of them found once; the top ten carry around 3.9%. The sequencing sample was made of PBMCs. The receptor was isolated from a human donor in good health. Some clones in this sample may be carry-over from other donors' samples. The chain links TRBV6-6 to TRBJ1-2; D is perhaps TRBD1 (6 bases). CDR3 region: CASRATGNYGYTF. In DNA form, the CDR3 reads TGTGCCAGCAGGGCAACAGGGAACTATGGCTACACCTTC.